One sample yielded the 18 T cell receptor beta chains listed below, sequenced in a study of blood T cell repertoires in COVID-19. Only in-frame clones appear in the TCRdb table, and some are missing; sequencing was by immunoSEQ multiplex PCR. The sample lists roughly 410,000 clones; approximately 88% were seen once. Sequencing was carried out using peripheral blood. Receptors were obtained from a man aged 35 to 55 with acute or convalescent COVID-19.

The V gene is TRBV28, the J gene TRBJ1-2, with a tentative D call TRBD1 (6 bases). CDR3 length: 14 residues. V was shortened by 3 bases and J by 4 bases, with 12 bases between the two germline ends. Germline-derived CDR1 and CDR2 are MDHEN and SYDVKM. CDR3 in amino acids: CASSLGRGSYGYTF. The CDR3 bases are TGTGCCAGCAGTTTGGGCAGGGGCTCCTATGGCTACACCTTC.

Note on this clone: Other DNA sequences within the sample encode an identical CDR3. V is TRBV9 and J is TRBJ2-3; D is possibly TRBD2 (5 bases). The germline CDR1 and CDR2 sequences are SGDLS and YYNGEE. The CDR3 sequence is 15 residues long. The V and J ends lost 2 bases and 0 bases respectively, with 10 bases between them. The CDR3, as DNA: TGTGCCAGCAGCGTGCTCTCGGGGAGCACAGATACGCAGTATTTT. Its translation is CASSVLSGSTDTQYF.

V and J are TRBV5-1 and TRBJ1-2; no definite D call. From germline, CDR1 is SGHRS and CDR2 YFSETQ. Trimming cost V 3 bases and J 4 bases, with 19 bases left between them. The CDR3 spans 16 residues. CDR3 protein: CASSSRPNQVGYGYTF. DNA for the CDR3: TGCGCCAGCAGCTCGAGACCTAACCAGGTGGGCTATGGCTACACCTTC.

The chain combines TRBV6-5 with TRBJ1-5; the match to TRBD1 covers 8 bases. Germline trimming cut 9 bases from V and 2 bases from J; bases unmatched to any gene: 3. CDR3 length equals 13 residues. CDR1 is MNHEY, CDR2 SVGAGI, per germline. The CDR3 bases are TGTGCCAGGATACAGGGGGGCAATCAGCCCCAGCATTTT. Its protein is CARIQGGNQPQHF.

This clone has only a few counts. For the CDR3, the DNA is TGTGCCAGCAGTGAAACAGGGAACCAGTTCGGAAACACCATATATTTT. Translating gives CASSETGNQFGNTIYF. The chain carries TRBV6-1 and TRBJ1-3, with D tentatively TRBD1 (6 bases). Trimming stripped 2 bases from V and 4 bases from J, with 15 bases between. Germline-derived CDR1 and CDR2 are MNHNS and SASEGT. This CDR3 region has 16 residues.

The rearrangement joins TRBV5-5 to TRBJ1-5; D gene uncertain. Germline values: CDR1 SGHKS, CDR2 YYEKEE (reference sequence). This CDR3 has 13 residues. V lost 0 bases to trimming and J lost 7 bases, with 8 bases between them. The CDR3 nucleotides read TGTGCCAGCAGCTTGGTTGGGGAGCAGCCCCAGCATTTT. Translation gives CASSLVGEQPQHF.

The J gene is TRBJ2-7, the V gene TRBV20-1; 7 bases align to TRBD1. CDR1 and CDR2 (germline): DFQATT, SNEGSKA (reference sequence). This CDR3 has 14 residues. J gave up 3 bases and V 3 bases, and 8 bases lay outside the gene matches. CDR3: CSASWAGGSYEQYF. As DNA, the CDR3 is TGCAGTGCTAGTTGGGCAGGGGGAAGCTACGAGCAGTACTTC.

The sample holds one count of this clone. V is TRBV4-1 and J is TRBJ1-4, with D possibly TRBD1 on 6 matching bases. The CDR3 is made up of 15 amino acids. The V gene lost 5 bases and the J gene lost 6 bases, with 16 bases spanning the gap. Per the germline V gene, CDR1 is MGHRA and CDR2 is YSYEKL. DNA of the CDR3: TGCGCCAGCAGCGCAGGGGTCGAACCCCATGAAAAACTGTTTTTT. Protein product: CASSAGVEPHEKLFF.

The chain is built from TRBV11-2 and TRBJ2-3, with a tentative D call TRBD2 (5 bases). Germline assignment: CDR1 SGHAT and CDR2 FQNNGV. The CDR3 extends over 13 amino acids. The V gene lost 4 bases and the J gene lost 6 bases, with 11 bases spanning the gap. CDR3 loop: CASSSLEADTQYF. The CDR3 coding sequence is TGTGCCAGCAGCTCCCTGGAGGCGGATACGCAGTATTTT. The full variable domain, in which reference TRBV11-2 and TRBJ2-3 provide the parts outside the CDR3, is EAGVAQSPRYKIIEKRQSVAFWCNPISGHATLYWYQQILGQGPKLLIQFQNNGVVDDSQLPKDRFSAERLKGVDSTLKIQPAKLEDSAVYLCASSSLEADTQYFGPGTRLTVL.

The V call is TRBV27, the J call TRBJ1-6; perhaps TRBD1 as D (6 bases). V was trimmed by 5 bases and J by 12 bases, leaving 14 bases between them. Per the germline V gene, CDR1 is MNHEY and CDR2 is SMNVEV (reference sequence). The CDR3 has 13 residues. CDR3 coding DNA: TGTGCCAGCAGTACCGGACAGTTTTTACCCCTCCACTTT. This encodes CASSTGQFLPLHF.

This sequence joins TRBV10-2 and TRBJ1-1; TRBD1 matches at 8 bases. Germline loops: CDR1 WSHSY, CDR2 SAAADI. Trimming took 10 bases from V and 1 from J; bases not matched to a gene: 5. This CDR3 region has 13 residues. The CDR3 region has the DNA TGCGCCACCGTGGACAGGGCGAACACTGAAGCTTTCTTT. Translated, it gives CATVDRANTEAFF.

This chain uses TRBV7-2 with TRBJ1-6; no clear D. The germline V gene encodes CDR1 SGHTA and CDR2 FQGNSA. Trimming left V 2 bases short and J 7 bases short, with 6 bases between. This CDR3 comprises 13 residues. The DNA of the CDR3 is TGTGCCAGCAGCTTATCGGTAAATTCACCCCTCCACTTT. Translating gives CASSLSVNSPLHF.

This chain uses TRBV27 with TRBJ2-5; tentatively, D is TRBD1 (6 bases). The V end was cut by 9 bases, the J end by 5 bases, with 13 bases between. Germline V gene data show CDR1 as MNHEY and CDR2 as SMNVEV (reference sequence). The CDR3 consists of 12 residues. Written as DNA, the CDR3 is TGTGCCAGACCCGACAGGCTGGAGACCCAGTACTTC. Its translation: CARPDRLETQYF.

This clone was seen once. The J gene is TRBJ1-1, the V gene TRBV6-2 or TRBV6-3; the D gene is possibly TRBD1 (6 bases). From germline, CDR1 is MNHEY and CDR2 SVGEGT. Trimming cost V 5 bases and J 4 bases, with 29 bases left between them. The CDR3 extends over 19 amino acids. The CDR3 DNA sequence: TGTGCCAGCAGTCCCAGATCACAGGGATTTTTTGGCGGAGGCACTGAAGCTTTCTTT. It encodes CASSPRSQGFFGGGTEAFF.

The V gene is TRBV5-6, the J gene TRBJ2-2; D is undetermined. CDR3 length equals 13 residues. Germline V gives CDR1 SGHDT, CDR2 YYEEEE. V lost 2 bases and J 5 bases, leaving 7 bases between the germline ends. DNA for the CDR3: TGTGCCAGCAGCTTCTGGAGTACCGGGGAGCTGTTTTTT. It codes for CASSFWSTGELFF. Based on the CDR3 plus reference TRBV5-6 and TRBJ2-2, the full variable domain is DAGVTQSPTHLIKTRGQQVTLRCSPKSGHDTVSWYQQALGQGPQFIFQYYEEEERQRGNFPDRFSGHQFPNYSSELNVNALLLGDSALYLCASSFWSTGELFFGEGSRLTVL.

This sequence joins TRBV4-1 and TRBJ1-6; possibly TRBD1 for D (5 bases). This CDR3 has 16 amino acids. Germline V CDR1 and CDR2: MGHRA, YSYEKL. The V gene lost 2 bases and the J gene lost 2 bases, with 10 bases spanning the gap. The CDR3 bases are TGCGCCAGCAGCCAAACAGGAACCACCTATAATTCACCCCTCCACTTT. Translating gives CASSQTGTTYNSPLHF.

This clone was counted a single time. This chain links TRBV10-3 with TRBJ2-1, with 7 nucleotides matching TRBD2. The germline CDR1 and CDR2 sequences are ENHRY and SYGVKD. The V and J ends lost 0 bases and 9 bases, in that order; junction bases with no gene match: 5. CDR3 length equals 14 residues. CDR3 sequence reads: CAISESGGSGEQFF. The CDR3 bases are TGTGCCATCAGTGAGTCGGGGGGGTCGGGTGAGCAGTTCTTC.

The chain combines TRBV2 with TRBJ2-6, with 10 bases matching TRBD1. Per germline, CDR1 SNHLY and CDR2 FYNNEI. The CDR3 runs to 18 residues. V lost 5 bases, J lost 0 bases, and 7 bases stayed unmatched. The DNA for the CDR3 is TGTGCCAGCAGTACTATGGGACAGGGGAGCTCTGGGGCCAACGTCCTGACTTTC. Its protein is CASSTMGQGSSGANVLTF.